A selection of T cell receptor beta chains follows, all from one sample in a study of T cells in localized non-small cell lung cancer. Sequenced by immunoSEQ multiplex PCR; TCRdb stores in-frame clones only, minus some. There are under 55,000 clones in the sample; 75% to 95% occur only once, and roughly a tenth lies in the top ten. Sequences were derived from PBMCs, sampled before any cancer treatment. These receptor sequences come from a woman aged 40-69 years with stage II lung adenocarcinoma. The CDR3 runs from the conserved cysteine through the conserved F or W. D genes are given only for firm matches. Expanded clones are given a class, and other clones once, few, many or no size at all.

j_call clone_size cdr3_length v_call d_call cdr3_aa cdr3_nt
TRBJ1-2 . 13 TRBV9 . CASSVDLDYGYTF TGTGCCAGCAGCGTAGACCTGGACTATGGCTACACCTTC
TRBJ2-7 few 14 TRBV15 . CATSREGSGLEQYF TGTGCCACCAGCAGAGAAGGGTCCGGGTTGGAGCAGTACTTC
TRBJ2-7 . 15 TRBV5-1 TRBD1 CASSLGRGRSYEQYF TGCGCCAGCAGCTTGGGCAGGGGGCGATCCTACGAGCAGTACTTC
TRBJ1-1 few 11 TRBV7-8 . CASSLALKAFF TGTGCCAGCAGCTTAGCGCTTAAAGCTTTCTTT
TRBJ1-1 . 14 TRBV29-1 . CSVDSHGGRTEAFF TGCAGCGTTGATAGCCACGGGGGGCGCACTGAGGCTTTCTTT
TRBJ2-3 . 17 TRBV5-1 TRBD2 CASSLTRGTSGSDTQYF TGCGCCAGCAGCTTGACTCGAGGGACTAGCGGATCAGATACGCAGTATTTT
TRBJ1-3 once 11 TRBV19 . CASSAPGTIYF TGTGCCAGTAGTGCCCCAGGCACCATATATTTT
TRBJ1-1 . 14 TRBV9 TRBD1 CASSADRAGAEAFF TGTGCCAGCAGCGCCGACAGGGCGGGCGCTGAAGCTTTCTTT
TRBJ2-5 . 13 TRBV27 . CASSWQGQETQYF TGTGCCAGCAGTTGGCAGGGACAAGAGACCCAGTACTTC
TRBJ2-5 . 14 TRBV27 TRBD2 CASSFLAGQETQYF TGTGCCAGCAGTTTCCTAGCGGGACAAGAGACCCAGTACTTC
TRBJ2-1 . 15 TRBV11-2 . CASSLDLIQSNEQFF TGTGCCAGCAGCTTAGACCTAATACAGAGCAATGAGCAGTTCTTC
TRBJ2-2 once 15 TRBV11-2 TRBD2 CASSFLAGGTGELFF TGTGCCAGCAGCTTTCTGGCGGGGGGCACCGGGGAGCTGTTTTTT
TRBJ1-2 . 14 TRBV5-5 . CASSLRDNNYGYTF TGTGCCAGCAGCTTGAGGGACAATAACTATGGCTACACCTTC
TRBJ2-7 . 13 TRBV10-3 . CAISAQGAYEQYF TGTGCCATCAGCGCCCAGGGTGCCTACGAGCAGTACTTC
TRBJ1-1 . 14 TRBV7-8 . CASSLGGPNTEAFF TGTGCCAGCAGCTTAGGGGGCCCGAACACTGAAGCTTTCTTT
TRBJ1-2 . 15 TRBV6-1 . CASSPGQRRNYGYTF TGTGCCAGCAGCCCCGGACAGAGAAGAAACTATGGCTACACCTTC
TRBJ1-1 . 13 TRBV19 TRBD1 CASSIYRGTEAFF TGTGCCAGTAGTATATACAGGGGTACTGAAGCTTTCTTT
TRBJ1-1 . 14 TRBV5-1 . CASSLPGAGTEAFF TGCGCCAGCAGCTTGCCCGGGGCGGGCACTGAAGCTTTCTTT
TRBJ1-2 once 13 TRBV7-6 TRBD1 CASSQTGGNGYTF TGTGCCAGCAGCCAGACAGGGGGAAATGGCTACACCTTC
TRBJ2-3 . 15 TRBV18 TRBD2 CASSLLAGVTDTQYF TGTGCCAGCTCCCTCCTGGCGGGGGTCACAGATACGCAGTATTTT
TRBJ2-3 once 15 TRBV5-1 . CASSAGWRDTDTQYF TGCGCCAGCAGCGCAGGATGGCGAGATACAGATACGCAGTATTTT
TRBJ1-1 . 16 TRBV5-1 . CASSLGTRSGGTEAFF TGCGCCAGCAGCTTGGGGACGCGATCTGGCGGAACTGAAGCTTTCTTT
TRBJ1-4 . 13 TRBV18 . CASSPGSNEKLFF TGTGCCAGCTCACCGGGTTCGAATGAAAAACTGTTTTTT
TRBJ1-3 . 14 TRBV7-9 . CASSVSGRGNTIYF TGTGCCAGCAGCGTATCAGGTAGAGGAAACACCATATATTTT
TRBJ2-7 . 14 TRBV6-1 . CASSEGPATYEQYF TGTGCCAGCAGTGAAGGCCCTGCTACCTACGAGCAGTACTTC
TRBJ1-1 . 14 TRBV6-1 . CASSEATVNTEAFF TGTGCCAGCAGTGAGGCGACAGTGAACACTGAAGCTTTCTTT
TRBJ1-5 . 15 TRBV6-5 TRBD1 CASSPTGGRNQPQHF TGTGCCAGCAGTCCGACAGGGGGACGCAATCAGCCCCAGCATTTT
TRBJ2-7 . 14 TRBV6-6 . CASSYGRPSGEQYF TGTGCCAGCAGTTATGGCAGGCCCTCTGGCGAGCAGTACTTC
TRBJ1-1 once 14 TRBV6-1 . CASSVDHRGTEAFF TGTGCCAGCAGCGTGGACCACCGGGGGACTGAAGCTTTCTTT
TRBJ2-7 . 14 TRBV7-9 . CASSPGVGPYEQYF TGTGCCAGCAGCCCTGGGGTAGGGCCCTACGAGCAGTACTTC
TRBJ1-2 . 17 TRBV28 . CASSSGGGTPRDYGYTF TGTGCCAGCAGTTCCGGGGGCGGGACACCCAGGGACTATGGCTACACCTTC
TRBJ1-2 once 15 TRBV5-1 TRBD1 CASSFSQGRDYGYTF TGCGCCAGCAGCTTCTCACAGGGGAGAGACTATGGCTACACCTTC
TRBJ1-3 . 15 TRBV19 . CASSPVWSSGNTIYF TGTGCCAGTTCCCCGGTTTGGTCCTCTGGAAACACCATATATTTT
TRBJ2-2 . 13 TRBV2 . CASSGTRTGELFF TGTGCCAGCAGTGGAACTAGGACAGGGGAGCTGTTTTTT
TRBJ2-7 once 17 TRBV7-9 TRBD1 CASSGAGRDRGAYEQYF TGTGCCAGCAGCGGAGCCGGACGGGACAGGGGCGCCTACGAGCAGTACTTC
TRBJ2-3 . 16 TRBV5-1 TRBD2 CASSPRLAGRTDTQYF TGCGCCAGCAGCCCTAGACTAGCGGGGAGGACAGATACGCAGTATTTT
TRBJ2-1 . 13 TRBV14 TRBD2 CASSDLLGEGAFF TGTGCCAGCAGCGACCTGTTGGGGGAGGGCGCCTTCTTC
TRBJ2-7 . 14 TRBV5-4 TRBD1 CASSVTGQGHEQYF TGTGCCAGCAGCGTTACGGGACAGGGGCACGAGCAGTACTTC
TRBJ2-3 once 18 TRBV5-6 TRBD2 CASTFLRALAGRGDTQYF TGTGCCAGCACCTTCTTAAGGGCCCTAGCGGGTCGCGGAGATACGCAGTATTTT